Each of the 8 T cell receptor beta chains below was sequenced from the same sample in a study. The protocol was immunoSEQ multiplex PCR, while the TCRdb copy is restricted to in-frame clones and leaves out a portion. Altogether some 48,000 clones are present, more than 80% being singletons, with the ten largest covering around a tenth. The sequencing sample was made of PBMCs. The receptors come from a man aged 35-49 years with rheumatoid arthritis.

This sequence joins TRBV15 and TRBJ2-3, with 11 bases identical to TRBD2. Trimming cost V 3 bases and J 4 bases; bases outside gene matches: 6. The length of the CDR3 is 16 residues. Per the germline V gene, CDR1 is LNHNV and CDR2 is YYDKDF (reference sequence). CDR3 nucleotides: TGTGCCACCAGCAGCCCTTTAGCGGGAGGGCCAGATACGCAGTATTTT. Translated: CATSSPLAGGPDTQYF.

The chain couples TRBV6-5 to TRBJ2-7, with D tentatively TRBD1 or TRBD2 (5 bases each). There are 13 residues in the CDR3. V was trimmed by 5 bases and J by 6 bases, leaving 14 bases between them. Germline V gene lookup returns CDR1 MNHEY and CDR2 SVGAGI. The chain's CDR3 is CASSRDPWGEQYF. The CDR3 nucleotides are TGTGCCAGCAGTAGGGACCCGTGGGGCGAGCAGTACTTC.

V is TRBV5-4 and J is TRBJ2-7, with D uncertain. The germline V gene encodes CDR1 SGHNT and CDR2 YYREEE (reference sequence). V lost 0 bases and J lost 6, with 13 bases in between. The CDR3 is made up of 14 amino acids. The CDR3 nucleotides are TGTGCCAGCAGCTTGGGGGAAGGAGTACTCGAGCAGTACTTC. Amino acid sequence: CASSLGEGVLEQYF.

The chain joins TRBV27 to TRBJ1-3; 7 nucleotides align to TRBD1. The CDR3 is 16 amino acids. V lost 6 bases to trimming and J lost 0 bases; unmatched junction nucleotides: 8. Germline V gene lookup returns CDR1 MNHEY and CDR2 SMNVEV (reference sequence). CDR3 sequence (DNA): TGTGCCAGCAGCCGGGACAGCTCGCTCTCTGGAAACACCATATATTTT. Amino acid sequence: CASSRDSSLSGNTIYF.

The chain uses TRBV2 and TRBJ1-6, with a tentative D call TRBD1 (6 bases). This CDR3 has 14 amino acids. Per the germline V gene, CDR1 is SNHLY and CDR2 is FYNNEI. The ends were cut back, 2 bases at V and 11 bases at J, with 13 bases in the middle. DNA of the CDR3: TGTGCCAGCAGTGAACGAACAGGGTCCCCACCCCTCCACTTT. It translates to CASSERTGSPPLHF.

The chain uses TRBV5-1 and TRBJ1-1, with TRBD1 identical over 7 bases. CDR3 size: 13 residues. Per germline, CDR1 SGHRS and CDR2 YFSETQ. The V and J ends lost 1 base and 7 bases, in that order; junction bases with no gene match: 4. CDR3 amino acids: CASSLTGDGEAFF. For the CDR3, the DNA is TGCGCCAGCAGCTTGACAGGGGACGGTGAAGCTTTCTTT.

The chain joins TRBV5-6 to TRBJ1-5, with 9 positions matching TRBD1. This CDR3 has 17 residues. The germline V gene encodes CDR1 SGHDT and CDR2 YYEEEE. Trimming took 0 bases from V and 2 from J; bases not matched to a gene: 6. The CDR3 sequence is CASSLARGQGRNQPQHF. In DNA, the CDR3 is TGTGCCAGCAGCTTGGCCAGGGGACAGGGCCGCAATCAGCCCCAGCATTTT.

V gene TRBV19 combines with J gene TRBJ2-7; tentative D call: TRBD1 (5 bases). The CDR3 totals 16 residues. Deletions cut 3 bases from V and 2 bases from J, with 17 bases between. Germline CDR1 is LNHDA and CDR2 is SQIVND (reference sequence). The CDR3 protein is CASSIMLQVGPYEQYF. CDR3 nucleotide sequence: TGTGCCAGTAGTATCATGTTACAGGTTGGGCCCTACGAGCAGTACTTC.